The 5 T cell receptor beta chains below all came from one sample that was sequenced in a study of graft-versus-host responses after intestinal transplantation. The method was immunoSEQ multiplex PCR; TCRdb's version includes in-frame clones alone and lacks a portion of them. The sample has 45,000 to 55,000 clones, 91% seen once; the top ten hold 5% to 7%. Sequencing was performed on PBMCs, taken approximately 97 weeks after intestinal transplant. The source is a human patient who received an intestinal transplant, so some T cells may come from the graft donor.

In nucleotides, the CDR3 is TGCGCCAGCAGCCAAGAGACAGTCGATCCGGAAAAACTGTTTTTT. This gives the protein CASSQETVDPEKLFF. V usage is TRBV4-1 and J usage is TRBJ1-4, with D possibly TRBD1 on 5 matching bases. The germline V gene encodes CDR1 MGHRA and CDR2 YSYEKL. CDR3 length: 15 amino acids. V was trimmed by 0 bases and J by 8 bases, leaving 13 bases between them.

This clone was observed a handful of times. The CDR3 here is CSVDRGRGMNTEAFF. CDR3 bases: TGCAGCGTTGACAGGGGCCGGGGAATGAACACTGAAGCTTTCTTT. The rearrangement links TRBV29-1 to TRBJ1-1; possible D gene TRBD1, 6 bases. CDR1 and CDR2 (germline): SQVTM, ANQGSEA. This CDR3 comprises 15 residues. V lost 3 bases and J lost 0, with 14 bases in between. Supplemented by reference TRBV29-1 and TRBJ1-1, the full variable domain reads SAVISQKPSRDICQRGTSLTIQCQVDSQVTMMFWYRQQPGQSLTLIATANQGSEATYESGFVIDKFPISRPNLTFSTLTVSNMSPEDSSIYLCSVDRGRGMNTEAFFGQGTRLTVV.

The rearrangement links TRBV18 to TRBJ1-5; TRBD1 is a possible D gene (6 bases). CDR1 KGHSH and CDR2 LQKENI come from the germline V gene. The V end lost 3 bases, the J end lost 4 bases, and 10 bases lay between the germline ends. The CDR3 has 14 amino acids. CDR3: CASSPRGGNQPQHF. CDR3 DNA sequence: TGTGCCAGCTCACCCAGGGGAGGGAATCAGCCCCAGCATTTT. Using reference TRBV18 and TRBJ1-5 for the parts outside the CDR3, the full variable domain is NAGVMQNPRHLVRRRGQEARLRCSPMKGHSHVYWYRQLPEEGLKFMVYLQKENIIDESGMPKERFSAEFPKEGPSILRIQQVVRGDSAAYFCASSPRGGNQPQHFGDGTRLSIL.

The genes are TRBV18 and TRBJ2-7, with 7 bases identical to TRBD1. J was trimmed by 1 base and V by 5 bases; bases with no gene match: 2. Germline V gene lookup returns CDR1 KGHSH and CDR2 LQKENI. This CDR3 is built from 13 residues. The CDR3 is CASSRGQSYEQYF. CDR3 DNA sequence: TGTGCCAGCTCAAGGGGACAGTCCTACGAGCAGTACTTC.

Only one count was recorded for this clone. The chain couples TRBV4-1 to TRBJ2-1; D is uncertain. This CDR3 spans 11 amino acids. V dropped 1 base and J dropped 16 bases, with 11 bases sitting between them. CDR1 is MGHRA, CDR2 YSYEKL, per germline. This CDR3 reads CASSQGGDRFF. CDR3 DNA: TGCGCCAGCAGCCAAGGGGGTGACCGATTCTTC.